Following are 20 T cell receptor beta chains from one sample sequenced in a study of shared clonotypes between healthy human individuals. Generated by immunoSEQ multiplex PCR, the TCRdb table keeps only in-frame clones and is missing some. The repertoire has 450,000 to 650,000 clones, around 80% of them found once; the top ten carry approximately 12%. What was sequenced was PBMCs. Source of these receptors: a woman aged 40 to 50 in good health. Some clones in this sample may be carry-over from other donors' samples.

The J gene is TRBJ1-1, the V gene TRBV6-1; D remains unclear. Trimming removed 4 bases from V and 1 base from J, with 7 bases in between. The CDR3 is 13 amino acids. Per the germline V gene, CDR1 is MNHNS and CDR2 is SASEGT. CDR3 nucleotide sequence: TGTGCCAGCAGTGGGGAGAGGAACACTGAAGCTTTCTTT. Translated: CASSGERNTEAFF.

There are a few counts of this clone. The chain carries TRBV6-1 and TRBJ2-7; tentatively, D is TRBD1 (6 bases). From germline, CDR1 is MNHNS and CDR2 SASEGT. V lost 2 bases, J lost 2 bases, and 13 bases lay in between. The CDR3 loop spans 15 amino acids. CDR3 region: CASSEPGDIPYEQYF. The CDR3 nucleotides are TGTGCCAGCAGTGAACCAGGGGATATCCCCTACGAGCAGTACTTC.

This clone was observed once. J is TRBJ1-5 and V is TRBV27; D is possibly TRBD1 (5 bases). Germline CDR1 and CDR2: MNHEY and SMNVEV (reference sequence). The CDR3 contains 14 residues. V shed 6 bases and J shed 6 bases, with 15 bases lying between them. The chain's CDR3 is CASSRDLAVQPQHF. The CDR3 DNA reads TGTGCCAGCAGCCGGGACCTTGCGGTTCAGCCCCAGCATTTT.

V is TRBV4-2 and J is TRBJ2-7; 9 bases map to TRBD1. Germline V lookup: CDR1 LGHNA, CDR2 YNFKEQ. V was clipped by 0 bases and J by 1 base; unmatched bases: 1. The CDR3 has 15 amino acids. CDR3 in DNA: TGTGCCAGCAGCCAAGAAGGGACAGGGTCCTACGAGCAGTACTTC. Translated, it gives CASSQEGTGSYEQYF.

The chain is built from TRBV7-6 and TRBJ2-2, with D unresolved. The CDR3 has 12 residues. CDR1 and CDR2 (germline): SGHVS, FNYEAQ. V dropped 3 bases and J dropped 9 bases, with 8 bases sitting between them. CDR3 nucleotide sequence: TGTGCCAGCAGCTTTCTCGCCCGGGAGCTGTTTTTT. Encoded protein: CASSFLARELFF. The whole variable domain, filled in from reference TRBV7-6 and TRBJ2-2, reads GAGVSQSPRYKVTKRGQDVALRCDPISGHVSLYWYRQALGQGPEFLTYFNYEAQQDKSGLPNDRFSAERPEGSISTLTIQRTEQRDSAMYRCASSFLARELFFGEGSRLTVL.

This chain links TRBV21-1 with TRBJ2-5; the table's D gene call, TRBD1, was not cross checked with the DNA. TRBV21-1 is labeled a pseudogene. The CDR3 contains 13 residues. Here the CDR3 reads CASRRQGAETQYF. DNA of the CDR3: TGTGCCAGCAGAAGACAGGGGGCGGAGACCCAGTACTTC.

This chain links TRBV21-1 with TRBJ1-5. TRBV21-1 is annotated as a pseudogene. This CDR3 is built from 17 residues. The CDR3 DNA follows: TGTGCCAGCACCGTAAGCAGCCCCTTATTTAGAGATCAGCCCCAGCATTTT. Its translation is CASTVSSPLFRDQPQHF.

CDR3 loop: CASSYSTGISYEQYF. CDR3 nucleotide sequence: TGTGCCAGCAGTTACTCCACCGGGATCTCCTACGAGCAGTACTTC. The chain joins TRBV6-5 to TRBJ2-7; D is possibly TRBD2 (5 bases). The germline V gene has CDR1 MNHEY and CDR2 SVGAGI. The V end was cut by 0 bases, the J end by 0 bases, with 9 bases between. This CDR3 has 15 residues.

As DNA, the CDR3 is TGTGCCAGCAGCTTTGGACAGTTAAACCCCTACGAGCAGTACTTC. It encodes CASSFGQLNPYEQYF. This chain connects TRBV7-9 to TRBJ2-7; D might be TRBD1 (6 bases). Per the germline V gene, CDR1 is SEHNR and CDR2 is FQNEAQ (reference sequence). Trimming removed 3 bases from V and 2 bases from J, with 14 bases in between. The CDR3 is 15 residues long.

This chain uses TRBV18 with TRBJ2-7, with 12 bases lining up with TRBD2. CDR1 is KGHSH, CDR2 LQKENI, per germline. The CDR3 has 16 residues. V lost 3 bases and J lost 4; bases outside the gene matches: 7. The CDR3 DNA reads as TGTGCCAGCTCACCCTTGACTAGCGGGAGTTATTACGAGCAGTACTTC. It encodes CASSPLTSGSYYEQYF.

DNA for the CDR3: TGTGCCACAAACAGGGGGTCCTACGAGCAGTACTTC. Its translation is CATNRGSYEQYF. V is TRBV30 and J is TRBJ2-7, with 8 bases fitting TRBD1. Trimming at V came to 8 bases and at J to 1 base, leaving 4 bases not matched to a gene. CDR3 length: 12 residues. Looked up from germline, CDR1 is GTSNPN and CDR2 is SVGIG (reference sequence).

DNA for the CDR3: TGTGCCAGCAGCTTGATGGACGAGCAGTACTTC. This sequence encodes CASSLMDEQYF. The rearrangement joins TRBV5-4 to TRBJ2-7; no clear D. Germline lookup yields CDR1 SGHNT and CDR2 YYREEE (reference sequence). V was clipped by 1 base and J by 5 bases, with 4 bases between them. The CDR3 runs to 11 residues.

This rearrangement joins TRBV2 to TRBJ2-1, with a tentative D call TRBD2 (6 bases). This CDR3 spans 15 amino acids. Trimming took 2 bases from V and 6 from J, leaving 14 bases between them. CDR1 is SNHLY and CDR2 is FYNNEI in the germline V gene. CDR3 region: CASSEPGVHSNEQFF. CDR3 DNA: TGTGCCAGCAGTGAACCGGGAGTACACTCCAATGAGCAGTTCTTC.

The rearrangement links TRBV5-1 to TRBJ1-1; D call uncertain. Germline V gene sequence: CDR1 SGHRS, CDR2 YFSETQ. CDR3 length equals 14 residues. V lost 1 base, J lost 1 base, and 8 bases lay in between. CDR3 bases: TGCGCCAGCAGCTTGTTCAGCCCGAACACTGAAGCTTTCTTT. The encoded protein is CASSLFSPNTEAFF.

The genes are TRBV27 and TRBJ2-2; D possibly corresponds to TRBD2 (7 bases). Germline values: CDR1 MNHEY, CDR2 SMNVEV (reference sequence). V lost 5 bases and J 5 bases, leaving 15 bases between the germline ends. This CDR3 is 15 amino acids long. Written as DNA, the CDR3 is TGTGCCAGCAGTATGGGGGGGACACTGACCGGGGAGCTGTTTTTT. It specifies CASSMGGTLTGELFF.

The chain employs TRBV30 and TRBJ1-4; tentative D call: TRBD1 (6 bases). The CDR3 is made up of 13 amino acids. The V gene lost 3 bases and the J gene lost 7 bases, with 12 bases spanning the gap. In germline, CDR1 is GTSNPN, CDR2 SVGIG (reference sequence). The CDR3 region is CAWRSRGGEKLFF. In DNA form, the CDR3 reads TGTGCCTGGAGATCCAGGGGAGGTGAAAAACTGTTTTTT.

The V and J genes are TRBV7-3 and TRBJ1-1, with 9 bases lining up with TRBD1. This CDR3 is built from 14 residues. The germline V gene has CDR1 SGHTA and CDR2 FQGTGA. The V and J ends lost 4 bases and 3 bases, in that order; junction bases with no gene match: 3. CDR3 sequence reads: CASSYRGRDTEAFF. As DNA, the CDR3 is TGTGCCAGCAGCTACAGGGGGCGGGACACTGAAGCTTTCTTT.

The chain's CDR3 is CASSPGTGFFGETQYF. The CDR3 nucleotides read TGTGCCAGCAGCCCCGGGACAGGGTTCTTCGGGGAGACCCAGTACTTC. This chain connects TRBV2 to TRBJ2-5, with 9 bases lining up with TRBD1. Germline CDR1 and CDR2: SNHLY and FYNNEI. CDR3 length: 16 amino acids. Trimming at V came to 6 bases and at J to 5 bases, leaving 13 bases not matched to a gene.

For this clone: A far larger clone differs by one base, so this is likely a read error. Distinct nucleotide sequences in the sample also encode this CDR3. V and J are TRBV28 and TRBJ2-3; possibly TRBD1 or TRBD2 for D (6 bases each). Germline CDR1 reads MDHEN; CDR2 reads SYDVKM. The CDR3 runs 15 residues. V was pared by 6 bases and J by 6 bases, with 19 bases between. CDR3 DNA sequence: TGTGCCAGCAGCATGACGGGGGCGGTGGAGGATACGCAGTATTTT. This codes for CASSMTGAVEDTQYF.

CDR3 protein: CASSVRGESYNEQFF. The CDR3 DNA is TGTGCCAGCAGCGTAAGGGGGGAGAGTTACAATGAGCAGTTCTTC. J is TRBJ2-1 and V is TRBV9; D is tentatively TRBD1 or TRBD2 (6 bases each). CDR1 is SGDLS and CDR2 is YYNGEE in the germline V gene. The V end was cut by 1 base, the J end by 4 bases, with 12 bases between. This CDR3 contains 15 residues.